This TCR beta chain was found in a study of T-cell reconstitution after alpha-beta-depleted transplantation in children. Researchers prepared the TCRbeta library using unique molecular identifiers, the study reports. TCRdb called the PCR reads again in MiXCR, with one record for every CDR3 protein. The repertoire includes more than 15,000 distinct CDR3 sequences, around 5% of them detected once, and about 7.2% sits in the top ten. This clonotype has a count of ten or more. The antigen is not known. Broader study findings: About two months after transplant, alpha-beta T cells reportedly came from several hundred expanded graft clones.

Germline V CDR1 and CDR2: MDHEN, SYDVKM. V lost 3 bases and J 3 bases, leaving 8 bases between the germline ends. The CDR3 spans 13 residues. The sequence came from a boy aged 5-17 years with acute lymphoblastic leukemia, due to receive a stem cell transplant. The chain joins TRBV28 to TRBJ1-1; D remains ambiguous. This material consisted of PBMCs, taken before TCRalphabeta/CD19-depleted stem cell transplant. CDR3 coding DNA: TGTGCCAGCAGTTTGTACAGATACACTGAAGCTTTCTTT. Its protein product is CASSLYRYTEAFF.